The 29 T cell receptor beta chains below were found in one sample sequenced in a study of T cell repertoires in cytomegalovirus infection. TCRdb used MiXCR to reprocess the reads, holding one entry per CDR3 protein. The table shows about 160,000 distinct CDR3 sequences, with roughly 15% occurring only once. What was sequenced was CD8+ T cells from PBMCs. The receptors were gathered from a human donor in good health (CMV status not recorded). Some clones in this sample may be carry-over from other donors' samples.

The chain couples TRBV6-8 to TRBJ2-7; 7 bases map to TRBD1. CDR1 is MNHGY and CDR2 is SAAAGT in the germline V gene. The CDR3 length is 14 residues. V dropped 6 bases and J dropped 1; count of bases not matched to a gene: 6. CDR3: CASRRQGASYEQYF. CDR3 DNA sequence: TGTGCCAGCAGGCGACAGGGAGCATCCTACGAGCAGTACTTC.

This clonotype was seen a handful of times. The chain employs TRBV28 and TRBJ1-5; no clear D gene. CDR3 size: 15 residues. Germline values: CDR1 MDHEN, CDR2 SYDVKM. Between the trimmed V and J ends, which lost 1 base and 4 bases, there was a span of 11 bases. The CDR3 region is CASSLLPGSNQPQHF. The CDR3 nucleotides read TGTGCCAGCAGTTTATTGCCGGGGAGTAATCAGCCCCAGCATTTT.

The table lists this clonotype with a count of one. The rearrangement joins TRBV7-9 to TRBJ2-7, with 7 bases lining up with TRBD2. CDR3 size: 13 residues. Trimming cost V 5 bases and J 7 bases; bases outside gene matches: 8. Germline V gene lookup returns CDR1 SEHNR and CDR2 FQNEAQ (reference sequence). CDR3 in amino acids: CASSPGTTSEQYF. The CDR3 nucleotides read TGTGCCAGCAGCCCAGGGACTACCTCTGAGCAGTACTTC.

The chain recombines TRBV7-2 with TRBJ2-7; TRBD2 matches at 11 bases. In germline, CDR1 is SGHTA, CDR2 FQGNSA. CDR3 length: 16 residues. After removal of 6 bases from V and 4 bases from J, the junction contained 11 bases not matched to a gene. The CDR3 sequence is CASRRSSLAGAYEQYF. CDR3 in DNA: TGTGCCAGCAGACGAAGCTCACTAGCGGGGGCATACGAGCAGTACTTC. Using reference TRBV7-2 and TRBJ2-7 for the parts outside the CDR3, the full variable domain is GAGVSQSPSNKVTEKGKDVELRCDPISGHTALYWYRQSLGQGLEFLIYFQGNSAPDKSGLPSDRFSAERTGGSVSTLTIQRTQQEDSAVYLCASRRSSLAGAYEQYFGPGTRLTVT.

This chain connects TRBV7-2 to TRBJ2-3; TRBD2 matches 15 bases. The CDR3 length is 18 residues. Germline CDR1 reads SGHTA; CDR2 reads FQGNSA. With V trimmed by 8 bases and J by 5 bases, 14 bases remained unmatched. This CDR3 is CASLDRGTSGRSIDTQYF. DNA for the CDR3: TGTGCCAGCTTAGACCGTGGGACTAGCGGGAGGTCGATAGATACGCAGTATTTT.

This clonotype was seen a handful of times. The chain joins TRBV6-4 to TRBJ2-3; perhaps D is TRBD1 or TRBD2 (5 bases each). V was clipped by 4 bases and J by 2 bases, with 10 bases between them. This CDR3 is built from 14 residues. Germline CDR1 is MRHNA and CDR2 is SNTAGT. The CDR3 loop is CASSAGRITDTQYF. The CDR3 nucleotides are TGTGCCAGCAGTGCGGGACGGATCACAGATACGCAGTATTTT.

This clonotype was counted a few times. The chain recombines TRBV12-5 with TRBJ2-7; D gene uncertain. The CDR3 extends over 15 amino acids. From germline, CDR1 is LGHNT and CDR2 FRNRAP. The V gene lost 6 bases and the J gene lost 3 bases, with 18 bases spanning the gap. The CDR3 DNA is TGTGCTAGTGGGGGTTCGGACGCGAACGTCTACGAGCAGTACTTC. Translated: CASGGSDANVYEQYF.

Notes on this clonotype: A much more abundant neighbour one base away suggests this may be a read error. J is TRBJ2-7 and V is TRBV3-1; perhaps TRBD2 as D (5 bases). This CDR3 has 15 amino acids. The germline V gene encodes CDR1 LGHDT and CDR2 YNNKEL (reference sequence). CDR3 sequence (DNA): TGTGCCAGCAGCACCCGGGATGCCAGTTTCTACGACCAGTACTTC. Its translation is CASSTRDASFYDQYF.

This clonotype was seen a few times. Written as DNA, the CDR3 is TGTGCCAGCAGCTTCCTAGCGGAACAAGAGACCCAGTACTTC. Amino acid sequence: CASSFLAEQETQYF. The chain links TRBV7-6 to TRBJ2-5, with 7 bases aligning to TRBD2. Germline lookup yields CDR1 SGHVS and CDR2 FNYEAQ. This CDR3 has 14 residues. The junction had 3 bases not matched to a gene; V was cut back by 3 bases and J by 2 bases.

This clonotype was counted between two and nine times. The rearrangement links TRBV7-9 to TRBJ2-6; 8 bases map to TRBD1. V lost 5 bases to trimming and J lost 2 bases; unmatched junction nucleotides: 8. This CDR3 region has 17 residues. CDR1 and CDR2 from the germline V gene are SEHNR and FQNEAQ (reference sequence). The CDR3 DNA reads as TGTGCCAGCAGCCACAACAGGGGGGCCCCTGGGGCCAACGTCCTGACTTTC. It translates to CASSHNRGAPGANVLTF.

This chain joins TRBV28 and TRBJ2-7, with 8 bases aligning to TRBD1. J lost 2 bases, V lost 10 bases, and 10 bases had no gene match. Germline V gene sequence: CDR1 MDHEN, CDR2 SYDVKM. This CDR3 is built from 14 residues. The CDR3 protein is CATSQGRGPYEQYF. CDR3 nucleotide sequence: TGTGCCACCTCGCAGGGCAGGGGGCCCTACGAGCAGTACTTC.

The chain carries TRBV6-2 or TRBV6-3 and TRBJ1-1; D is unresolved. Trimming stripped 5 bases from V and 5 bases from J, with 18 bases between. There are 15 residues in the CDR3. Germline V gene data show CDR1 as MNHEY and CDR2 as SVGEGT. CDR3 amino acids: CASSRSVVVGTEAFF. CDR3 coding DNA: TGTGCCAGCAGTCGATCAGTAGTGGTTGGGACTGAAGCTTTCTTT.

This clonotype occurred a few times. The V gene is TRBV2, the J gene TRBJ2-3; 8 nucleotides agree with TRBD2. Germline V CDR1 and CDR2: SNHLY, FYNNEI. The CDR3 loop spans 13 amino acids. With 8 bases clipped from V and 3 bases from J, the junction kept 4 bases outside the gene matches. The chain's CDR3 is CASQAGVTDTQYF. In nucleotides, the CDR3 is TGTGCCAGCCAAGCGGGAGTGACAGATACGCAGTATTTT.

The sample holds a few counts of this clonotype. The chain links TRBV7-9 to TRBJ1-3; D might be TRBD1 (5 bases). This CDR3 spans 15 amino acids. V was cut by 4 bases and J by 0 bases, with 10 bases left in between. CDR1 SEHNR and CDR2 FQNEAQ come from the germline V gene (reference sequence). The CDR3 loop reads CASSSGTPSGNTIYF. The CDR3 nucleotides are TGTGCCAGCAGCTCCGGGACCCCCTCTGGAAACACCATATATTTT.

By sample share, this clonotype is medium-sized. The chain employs TRBV20-1 and TRBJ2-1, with 7 nucleotides matching TRBD2. Germline assignment: CDR1 DFQATT and CDR2 SNEGSKA (reference sequence). Trimming cost V 3 bases and J 4 bases; bases outside gene matches: 6. This CDR3 spans 14 amino acids. CDR3 sequence: CSASEGLGYNEQFF. CDR3 sequence (DNA): TGCAGTGCTAGCGAAGGACTAGGTTACAATGAGCAGTTCTTC.

The CDR3 region has the DNA TGTGCCAGCAGTCAAACGGGCTACGAGCAGTACTTC. The encoded protein is CASSQTGYEQYF. The V gene is TRBV7-9, the J gene TRBJ2-7; D uncertain. The CDR3 runs to 12 residues. V gave up 6 bases and J gave up 3 bases, with 9 bases separating them. CDR1 SEHNR and CDR2 FQNEAQ come from the germline V gene (reference sequence).

This rearrangement joins TRBV27 to TRBJ2-1; D possibly corresponds to TRBD2 (5 bases). The V and J ends lost 7 bases and 1 base respectively, with 11 bases between them. The germline V gene encodes CDR1 MNHEY and CDR2 SMNVEV (reference sequence). This CDR3 comprises 14 residues. CDR3 coding DNA: TGTGCCAGCACCCCCACGGGGTCCTACAATGAGCAGTTCTTC. Its protein product is CASTPTGSYNEQFF.

This clonotype was counted between two and nine times. The chain combines TRBV9 with TRBJ2-7, with 10 bases fitting TRBD2. Germline assignment: CDR1 SGDLS and CDR2 YYNGEE. There are 15 residues in the CDR3. The junction had 9 bases not matched to a gene; V was cut back by 2 bases and J by 7 bases. The DNA of the CDR3 is TGTGCCAGCAGCGTCAGCGGGGGGGCCGGGAGTGAGCAGTACTTC. Translation: CASSVSGGAGSEQYF.

This clonotype was detected only a few times. V gene TRBV4-3 combines with J gene TRBJ2-7, with 7 bases fitting TRBD1. Unmatched junction bases numbered 17, after V lost 3 bases and J lost 12 bases. Per germline, CDR1 LGHNA and CDR2 YSLEER. CDR3 length equals 15 residues. The CDR3 bases are TGCGCCAGCAGCCAGAAATCGGGACAGCCTAAAGATCTGTACTTC. It yields the protein CASSQKSGQPKDLYF.

This clonotype was seen ten or more times. V is TRBV7-2 and J is TRBJ2-3; 10 bases agree with TRBD2. V dropped 5 bases and J dropped 3; count of bases not matched to a gene: 20. Per germline, CDR1 SGHTA and CDR2 FQGNSA. The length of the CDR3 is 20 residues. The CDR3 reads CASSQERLAGVRRGTDTQYF. The CDR3 nucleotides are TGTGCCAGCAGCCAAGAACGGCTAGCGGGGGTCCGACGGGGAACAGATACGCAGTATTTT.

This clonotype occurred a few times. The chain carries TRBV7-8 and TRBJ2-7, with 11 bases matching TRBD1. The V segment lost 5 bases and the J segment 4 bases; nucleotides outside the gene matches: 7. Per germline, CDR1 SGHVS and CDR2 FQNEAQ. CDR3 length equals 15 residues. CDR3 sequence reads: CASSMTGTGGYEQYF. The CDR3 bases are TGTGCCAGCAGCATGACCGGGACAGGGGGGTACGAGCAGTACTTC. Filled out from reference TRBV7-8 and TRBJ2-7, the complete variable domain reads GAGVSQSPRYKVAKRGQDVALRCDPISGHVSLFWYQQALGQGPEFLTYFQNEAQLDKSGLPSDRFFAERPEGSVSTLKIQRTQQEDSAVYLCASSMTGTGGYEQYFGPGTRLTVT.

The chain joins TRBV20-1 to TRBJ2-1; 9 nucleotides line up with TRBD2. The germline gives CDR1 DFQATT, CDR2 SNEGSKA (reference sequence). This CDR3 is built from 15 residues. V lost 1 base, J lost 3 bases, and 4 bases stayed unmatched. In DNA form, the CDR3 reads TGCAGTGCTAGAGCCTTACTAGCGGGCTACAATGAGCAGTTCTTC. Residues: CSARALLAGYNEQFF.

The chain couples TRBV28 to TRBJ2-1, with D maybe TRBD1 (7 bases). Trimming shortened V by 6 bases and J by 7 bases, and 13 bases separated the two germline ends. Per the germline V gene, CDR1 is MDHEN and CDR2 is SYDVKM. The CDR3 has 13 amino acids. The DNA of the CDR3 is TGTGCCAGCAGGCACAGGGGAGGTAATGAGCAGTTCTTC. It encodes CASRHRGGNEQFF.

This clonotype was detected only a few times. The chain employs TRBV7-8 and TRBJ1-5; 7 positions agree with TRBD1. Germline lookup yields CDR1 SGHVS and CDR2 FQNEAQ. The length of the CDR3 is 17 residues. The trim removed 2 bases at V and 7 bases at J, leaving 14 bases unmatched. The CDR3 DNA sequence: TGTGCCAGCAGCTTATGGGGGACAGAAAATTTTAACCAGCCCCAGCATTTT. This sequence encodes CASSLWGTENFNQPQHF.

This clonotype was seen only a few times. The chain joins TRBV7-7 to TRBJ2-1; 9 bases are a match to TRBD1. V shed 4 bases and J 5 bases; nucleotides not matched to a gene: 15. From germline, CDR1 is SSHAT and CDR2 FNYEAQ (reference sequence). This CDR3 has 18 amino acids. In DNA, the CDR3 is TGTGCCAGCAGCTGGGGACAGGGATCGTCTATCCAAAACAATGAGCAGTTCTTC. Amino acid sequence: CASSWGQGSSIQNNEQFF.

The sample holds a few counts of this clonotype. The chain employs TRBV7-9 and TRBJ2-1; D is tentatively TRBD1 or TRBD2 (5 bases each). V lost 2 bases and J 7 bases, leaving 18 bases between the germline ends. Germline V gene sequence: CDR1 SEHNR, CDR2 FQNEAQ (reference sequence). CDR3 size: 16 residues. In nucleotides, the CDR3 is TGTGCCAGCAGCTTAATTTCATTTAGAGGGGATAATGAGCAGTTCTTC. It encodes CASSLISFRGDNEQFF.

This clonotype was seen only once. J is TRBJ2-7 and V is TRBV5-1, with D unclear. CDR1 and CDR2 from the germline V gene are SGHRS and YFSETQ. The CDR3 extends over 14 amino acids. V was trimmed by 5 bases and J by 2 bases, leaving 14 bases between them. CDR3 DNA sequence: TGCGCCAGCAGTCCGCTTCCAGAGGCCTACGAGCAGTACTTC. Its protein is CASSPLPEAYEQYF.

This clonotype appeared many times. The chain is built from TRBV7-2 and TRBJ2-7; 8 bases are a match to TRBD1. V was clipped by 1 base and J by 3 bases; unmatched bases: 5. Germline V gene lookup returns CDR1 SGHTA and CDR2 FQGNSA. The CDR3 extends over 15 amino acids. The CDR3 protein is CASSLGGQGGYEQYF. The CDR3 region has the DNA TGTGCCAGCAGCTTAGGAGGACAGGGAGGCTACGAGCAGTACTTC.

This clonotype was seen only a few times. This chain links TRBV28 with TRBJ2-1; D not certain. Trimming shortened V by 5 bases and J by 5 bases, and 7 bases separated the two germline ends. Germline CDR1 MDHEN, CDR2 SYDVKM. The CDR3 covers 12 residues. The CDR3 is CASSLPNNEQFF. CDR3 sequence (DNA): TGTGCCAGCAGTCTTCCCAACAATGAGCAGTTCTTC.